The present T cell receptor (beta chain) was sequenced within a study of radiation and T cells in renal cell carcinoma. About the research overall: Nephrectomy followed 15 Gy stereotactic body radiation by 4 weeks.

Profiled with immunoSEQ multiplex PCR; TCRdb holds only in-frame clones, not every one. In the table there are about 130,000 clones, roughly 80% of which are singletons. The length of the CDR3 is 19 residues. The trim removed 5 bases at V and 0 bases at J, leaving 11 bases unmatched. In germline, CDR1 is ENHRY, CDR2 SYGVKD. Time point: baseline pretreatment blood. Treatment: 15 Gy SBRT to primary tumor, nephrectomy 4 weeks later. Clear cell pathology was present in this patient's renal cell carcinoma. The chain has TRBV10-3 and TRBJ2-3; TRBD2 matches 13 bases. Sample: blood, taken from a patient whose treatment included radiotherapy and nephrectomy. The receptor was derived from a woman aged 55-69 years with renal cell carcinoma. The CDR3 DNA follows: TGTGCCATCAGTTCACCGGGACTAGCGGGGACGTCTAGCACAGATACGCAGTATTTT. This codes for CAISSPGLAGTSSTDTQYF.